This is a list of T cell receptor beta chains from one sample in a study of OX40 agonist ivuxolimab in advanced cancers. Sequenced by immunoSEQ multiplex PCR; TCRdb stores in-frame clones only, minus some. The sample includes approximately 90,000 clones, around 88% of them seen just once. Sequenced material: CD4+ or CD8+ T cells sorted from blood, taken in a trial of the OX40 agonist ivuxolimab. The receptor source for this set is an adult with an advanced solid tumor such as melanoma, head and neck, liver or kidney cancer. CDR3s include the opening cysteine and the closing phenylalanine or tryptophan. A D gene is named only where the DNA matches it firmly. A row's size may be missing; if present it is once, few, many or a size class.

d_gene	v_gene	abundance	j_gene	CDR3nt	CDR3aa
-	TRBV10-2	once	TRBJ1-1	TGCGCCAGCGGGAGGGGGGGCGGGGACACTGAAGCTTTCTTT	CASGRGGGDTEAFF
TRBD2	TRBV19	-	TRBJ2-1	TGTGCCACCGGAGCGGGGGGTAATTACTACAATGAGCAGTTCTTC	CATGAGGNYYNEQFF
TRBD1	TRBV11-2	few	TRBJ1-1	TGTGCCAGCAGCACTCAGGGGGGCACTGAAGCTTTCTTT	CASSTQGGTEAFF
-	TRBV28	-	TRBJ2-5	TGTGCCAGCATTTGGGTCGGGGGCAACCAAGAGACCCAGTACTTC	CASIWVGGNQETQYF
TRBD1	TRBV7-2	-	TRBJ2-5	TGTGCCAGCAGCTGGGGACAGGGTAGTCAAGAGACCCAGTACTTC	CASSWGQGSQETQYF
TRBD1	TRBV19	-	TRBJ2-2	TGTGCCAGTAGTAGAGGACAGGGAACCACCGGGGAGCTGTTTTTT	CASSRGQGTTGELFF
TRBD2	TRBV10-3	-	TRBJ2-2	TGTGCCATCAGTGAGGGACTAGCGTCCGGGGAGCTGTTTTTT	CAISEGLASGELFF
-	TRBV6-1	few	TRBJ1-5	TGTGCCAGCGGTGGGGTTCAGCCCCAGCATTTT	CASGGVQPQHF
-	TRBV18	-	TRBJ2-2	TGTGCCAGCGGACCGAACACCGGGGAGCTGTTTTTT	CASGPNTGELFF
TRBD1	TRBV5-6	-	TRBJ2-7	TGTGCCAGCAGCATAATCCCGGGACAGGGGTCCTACGAGCAGTACTTC	CASSIIPGQGSYEQYF
TRBD1	TRBV7-2	-	TRBJ2-2	TGTGCCAGCAGCTCTGACAGGGAAGGGGAGCTGTTTTTT	CASSSDREGELFF
-	TRBV7-2	-	TRBJ1-1	TGTGCCAGCAGCTACTCCAGGGATACTACGGCTTTCTTT	CASSYSRDTTAFF
TRBD1	TRBV30	-	TRBJ2-3	TGTGCCCAACAACCTAAGGGGGCTAGTTCAGATACGCAGTATTTT	CAQQPKGASSDTQYF
-	TRBV7-9	-	TRBJ2-7	TGTGCCAGCAGCTTAAACCACCCCTCCTACGAGCAGTACTTC	CASSLNHPSYEQYF
-	TRBV5-1	-	TRBJ1-2	TGCGCCAGCAGCTTCTCAGGGTTTGGCTACACCTTC	CASSFSGFGYTF
-	TRBV25-1	-	TRBJ1-5	TGTGCCAGCAGACAGGACGGATACGATAGCAATCAGCCCCAGCATTTT	CASRQDGYDSNQPQHF
TRBD2	TRBV18	-	TRBJ2-1	TGTGCCAACCGACTAGCGGGAGGGCCGAGCAATGAGCAGTTCTTC	CANRLAGGPSNEQFF
TRBD2	TRBV13	-	TRBJ2-7	TGTGCCAGCAGCTTAGGTAGGCGGGGGGGCTACGAGCAGTACTTC	CASSLGRRGGYEQYF
TRBD1	TRBV7-9	-	TRBJ1-5	TGTGCCAGCAGCTTAAGTAGTGCAGGGGGAGAGCCCCAGCATTTT	CASSLSSAGGEPQHF
-	TRBV7-2	-	TRBJ2-7	TGTGCCAGCAGCTTGGATCCCGGGACGGGACTCTACGAGCAGTACTTC	CASSLDPGTGLYEQYF
-	TRBV5-1	-	TRBJ2-1	TGCGCCAGCAGCTTGGGCGATGGGGTGGTGGTCTACAATGAGCAGTTCTTC	CASSLGDGVVVYNEQFF
TRBD1	TRBV30	few	TRBJ2-3	TGTGCCTGGAGACTCGGGGACAGGCGGAGTGCAGATACGCAGTATTTT	CAWRLGDRRSADTQYF
-	TRBV5-1	-	TRBJ1-2	TGCGCCAGCAGCTGGGGCTGGGGGCGGCGAGGCTATGGCTACACCTTC	CASSWGWGRRGYGYTF
TRBD1	TRBV19	-	TRBJ2-7	TGTGCCAGTAGGCGGACAGGGGGCTCCTACGAGCAGTACTTC	CASRRTGGSYEQYF
TRBD1	TRBV11-3	-	TRBJ2-2	TGTGCCAGCAGCGCACAGACAGGGTCGAACACCGGGGAGCTGTTTTTT	CASSAQTGSNTGELFF
TRBD2	TRBV7-2	-	TRBJ2-5	TGTGCCAGCAGCTTAGCGACTAGCGGGAGGATCCAGTACTTC	CASSLATSGRIQYF
-	TRBV28	-	TRBJ2-7	TGTGCCAGCAGGAGGGGCAGGGTGGGCGAGCAGTACTTC	CASRRGRVGEQYF
-	TRBV5-8	-	TRBJ2-7	TGTGCCAGCAGGGGGGACACCTACGAGCAGTACTTC	CASRGDTYEQYF
TRBD2	TRBV6-5	-	TRBJ2-7	TGTGCCAGCAGTTACTTGACTAGCGGGAGCTCCTACGAGCAGTACTTC	CASSYLTSGSSYEQYF
-	TRBV7-3	-	TRBJ1-1	TGTGCCAGCAGCTTGGTCCCCGGGGGTGAAGCTTTCTTT	CASSLVPGGEAFF
-	TRBV15	-	TRBJ2-5	TGTGCCACCAGCAGAGGAGCCCAAGAGACCCAGTACTTC	CATSRGAQETQYF
TRBD1	TRBV29-1	few	TRBJ1-3	TGCAGCGTTGTGGATTTTCAGGGGGGCAGTCACTCTGGAAACACCATATATTTT	CSVVDFQGGSHSGNTIYF
TRBD2	TRBV28	-	TRBJ2-5	TGTGCCAGCAGTTCAACCGGGACTAGCGCCCAAGAGACCCAGTACTTC	CASSSTGTSAQETQYF
-	TRBV19	few	TRBJ1-1	TGTGCCAGTAGTATTTTGAGCCGTGACACTGAAGCTTTCTTT	CASSILSRDTEAFF
TRBD2	TRBV11-3	once	TRBJ2-3	TGTGCCAGCAGCTCCAGAGCGGGAGGGCCTGCGGATACGCAGTATTTT	CASSSRAGGPADTQYF
-	TRBV6-1	-	TRBJ2-6	TGTGCCAGCACTACAGACTCTGGGGCCAACGTCCTGACTTTC	CASTTDSGANVLTF
-	TRBV19	-	TRBJ2-1	TGTGCCAGTAGTATTCGGAACGAGCAGTTCTTC	CASSIRNEQFF
-	TRBV2	once	TRBJ2-4	TGTGCCAGCAGTGAATCAGAAAACATTCAGTACTTC	CASSESENIQYF
-	TRBV7-2	-	TRBJ1-1	TGTGCCAGCAGCTTTAGGTGGGGCGTTGACACTGAAGCTTTCTTT	CASSFRWGVDTEAFF
-	TRBV7-8	-	TRBJ2-3	TGTGCCAGCAGCTTAGCGTCGGTTCCTAGCGGCACAGATACGCAGTATTTT	CASSLASVPSGTDTQYF
TRBD1	TRBV28	-	TRBJ1-1	TGTGCCAGCGGGACAGGGGGCCATGGCACTGAAGCTTTCTTT	CASGTGGHGTEAFF
-	TRBV18	-	TRBJ2-2	TGTGCCAGCTCACCAAGGAGGGGATACGCGAACACCGGGGAGCTGTTTTTT	CASSPRRGYANTGELFF
TRBD1	TRBV19	-	TRBJ2-3	TGTGCCAGTAGTACAAGACAGGGCTGGCCGCAGTATTTT	CASSTRQGWPQYF
-	TRBV5-1	-	TRBJ2-7	TGCGCCAGCAGCTCTACCTACGAGCAGTACTTC	CASSSTYEQYF
-	TRBV10-3	-	TRBJ2-7	TGTGCCATCAGTGGGGAGACAGGATTCTACGAGCAGTACTTC	CAISGETGFYEQYF
TRBD2	TRBV7-6	-	TRBJ2-3	TGTGCCAGCAGCCCGATACGGGGGGGAGGCACAGATACGCAGTATTTT	CASSPIRGGGTDTQYF
-	TRBV6-5	-	TRBJ1-1	TGTGCCAGCAGTTACTCGGGGGGGAACACTGAAGCTTTCTTT	CASSYSGGNTEAFF
-	TRBV9	-	TRBJ2-3	TGTGCCAGCAGCGTGGTGGGAGTTCCCGCAGATACGCAGTATTTT	CASSVVGVPADTQYF